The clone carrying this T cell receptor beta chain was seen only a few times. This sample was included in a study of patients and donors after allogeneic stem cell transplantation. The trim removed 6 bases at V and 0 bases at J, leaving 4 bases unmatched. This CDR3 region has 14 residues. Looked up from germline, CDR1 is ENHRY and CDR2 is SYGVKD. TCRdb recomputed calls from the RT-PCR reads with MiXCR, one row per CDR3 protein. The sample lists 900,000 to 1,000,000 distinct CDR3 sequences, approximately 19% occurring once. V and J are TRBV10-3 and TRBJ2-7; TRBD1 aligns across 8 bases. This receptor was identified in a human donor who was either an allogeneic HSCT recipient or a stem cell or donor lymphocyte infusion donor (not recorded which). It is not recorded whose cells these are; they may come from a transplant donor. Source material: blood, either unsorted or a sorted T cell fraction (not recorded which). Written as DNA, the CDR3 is TGTGCCATCAGCTTTGGACAGGGCTCCTACGAGCAGTACTTC. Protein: CAISFGQGSYEQYF.